Below are 27 T cell receptor beta chains sequenced from a single sample in a study of CD8 T cells in Susac syndrome. RNA totalling roughly 0.45 to 1 ug underwent reverse transcription with random hexamers. TCRdb used MiXCR to reprocess the immunoSEQ multiplex PCR reads, holding one entry per CDR3 protein. The sample records approximately 220,000 distinct CDR3 sequences, approximately 90% being singletons. The material sequenced was CD8+ T cells from PBMCs. Source of these receptors: a human donor with multiple sclerosis.

The chain employs TRBV23-1 and TRBJ2-7; the D gene is possibly TRBD2 (7 bases). TRBV23-1 is assigned to the ORF class and has an uncertain function. The CDR3 has 17 amino acids. V was pared by 0 bases and J by 2 bases, with 17 bases between. The CDR3 here is CASSQSGGGGQPYEQYF. DNA of the CDR3: TGCGCCAGCAGTCAATCAGGGGGGGGAGGGCAACCCTACGAGCAGTACTTC.

The chain uses TRBV12-5 and TRBJ2-2; D call uncertain. The germline gives CDR1 LGHNT, CDR2 FRNRAP. Trimming stripped 0 bases from V and 1 base from J, with 15 bases between. The CDR3 runs to 18 residues. The CDR3 spells CASGLVIRSTQNTGELFF. CDR3 DNA sequence: TGTGCTAGTGGTTTGGTAATTAGGTCCACCCAGAACACCGGGGAGCTGTTTTTT.

The rearrangement joins TRBV6-1 to TRBJ2-7; tentative D call: TRBD1 (6 bases). Germline assignment: CDR1 MNHNS and CDR2 SASEGT. The CDR3 contains 15 residues. The V end lost 6 bases, the J end lost 3 bases, and 18 bases lay between the germline ends. CDR3 DNA: TGTGCCAGCAGGGTGACCCGGCAGGGGATCTACGAGCAGTACTTC. Amino acid sequence: CASRVTRQGIYEQYF.

The gene calls are TRBV9 and TRBJ2-1, with TRBD2 matching 10 bases. The CDR3 covers 16 residues. The J segment lost 3 bases and the V segment lost 2 bases, leaving 5 bases of the junction unmatched. In germline, CDR1 is SGDLS, CDR2 YYNGEE. CDR3 in DNA: TGTGCCAGCAGCGTCGATTCTAGCGGGAGCTACAATGAGCAGTTCTTC. Its protein is CASSVDSSGSYNEQFF. Complete variable domain (other parts from reference TRBV9 and TRBJ2-1): DSGVTQTPKHLITATGQRVTLRCSPRSGDLSVYWYQQSLDQGLQFLIQYYNGEERAKGNILERFSAQQFPDLHSELNLSSLELGDSALYFCASSVDSSGSYNEQFFGPGTRLTVL.

The chain carries TRBV11-2 and TRBJ1-1; weak D call: TRBD1 (5 bases). V was cut by 6 bases and J by 5 bases, with 16 bases left in between. Germline-derived CDR1 and CDR2 are SGHAT and FQNNGV. The CDR3 spans 14 residues. CDR3 amino acids: CASSPTGVDTEAFF. The CDR3 DNA sequence: TGTGCCAGCAGTCCCACAGGAGTCGATACTGAAGCTTTCTTT.

The chain recombines TRBV24-1 with TRBJ2-1; D is undetermined. CDR3 size: 13 residues. Per germline, CDR1 KGHDR and CDR2 SFDVKD. Deletions cut 0 bases from V and 4 bases from J, with 3 bases between. The CDR3 loop is CATSDLNYNEQFF. Here the CDR3 DNA reads TGTGCCACCAGTGATTTGAATTACAATGAGCAGTTCTTC.

The chain couples TRBV29-1 to TRBJ1-1; D uncertain. Between the trimmed V and J ends, which lost 4 bases and 4 bases, there was a span of 13 bases. The CDR3 sequence is 13 residues long. CDR1 SQVTM and CDR2 ANQGSEA come from the germline V gene. CDR3 sequence: CSVAAPVATEAFF. DNA for the CDR3: TGCAGCGTTGCTGCCCCAGTGGCCACTGAAGCTTTCTTT.

The chain carries TRBV27 and TRBJ2-3; D perhaps matches TRBD2 (6 bases). The CDR3 extends over 16 amino acids. Trimming removed 4 bases from V and 0 bases from J, with 14 bases in between. CDR1 is MNHEY and CDR2 is SMNVEV in the germline V gene (reference sequence). The CDR3 reads CASSSWSSESTDTQYF. CDR3 DNA sequence: TGTGCCAGCAGTTCTTGGTCTAGCGAGAGCACAGATACGCAGTATTTT.

V and J are TRBV29-1 and TRBJ1-4, with 10 bases aligning to TRBD1. With V trimmed by 6 bases and J by 5 bases, 3 bases remained unmatched. The germline V gene has CDR1 SQVTM and CDR2 ANQGSEA. The length of the CDR3 is 13 residues. This CDR3 reads CSVWTGGNEKLFF. In nucleotides, the CDR3 is TGCAGCGTCTGGACAGGGGGAAATGAAAAACTGTTTTTT.

The V and J genes are TRBV7-8 and TRBJ2-1; 11 nucleotides agree with TRBD2. Unmatched junction bases numbered 5, after V lost 5 bases and J lost 5 bases. From germline, CDR1 is SGHVS and CDR2 FQNEAQ. This CDR3 has 15 residues. CDR3 loop: CASSTTSGRDNEQFF. CDR3 coding DNA: TGTGCCAGCAGCACCACTAGCGGGAGAGACAATGAGCAGTTCTTC.

This rearrangement joins TRBV6-6 to TRBJ1-2; D is undetermined. Germline values: CDR1 MNHNY, CDR2 SVGAGI (reference sequence). The CDR3 covers 14 residues. Between the trimmed V and J ends, which lost 0 bases and 0 bases, there was a span of 5 bases. In nucleotides, the CDR3 is TGTGCCAGCAGTTACTCCCCATCTAACTATGGCTACACCTTC. It specifies CASSYSPSNYGYTF.

This sequence joins TRBV4-3 and TRBJ2-7; D gene ambiguous. Trimming removed 2 bases from V and 3 bases from J, with 5 bases in between. The CDR3 covers 12 residues. Germline V gene sequence: CDR1 LGHNA, CDR2 YSLEER. CDR3 nucleotides: TGCGCCAGCAGCCAAACCCTCTACGAGCAGTACTTC. Its translation is CASSQTLYEQYF.

J is TRBJ2-4 and V is TRBV5-4, with TRBD1 as a possible D gene (6 bases). The CDR3 is made up of 14 amino acids. Germline CDR1 and CDR2: SGHNT and YYREEE (reference sequence). V was clipped by 0 bases and J by 4 bases, with 8 bases between them. The CDR3 sequence: CASSLGTEKNIQYF. In DNA, the CDR3 is TGTGCCAGCAGCTTGGGGACAGAGAAAAACATTCAGTACTTC.

The gene calls are TRBV7-9 and TRBJ2-7; no clear D. From germline, CDR1 is SEHNR and CDR2 FQNEAQ (reference sequence). Trimming shortened V by 3 bases and J by 2 bases, and 11 bases separated the two germline ends. The CDR3 is 14 amino acids. CDR3 residues: CASSFVKFPYEQYF. The CDR3 bases are TGTGCCAGCAGCTTTGTGAAGTTTCCCTACGAGCAGTACTTC.

With respect to this clonotype: A read error may account for a junction end that differs from germline. The J gene is TRBJ2-5, the V gene TRBV5-1; either TRBD1 or TRBD2 may supply D (5 bases each). Germline values: CDR1 SGHRS, CDR2 YFSETQ. This CDR3 has 12 residues. The CDR3 is CASSGIGTTPPF. Here the CDR3 DNA reads TGCGCCAGCAGCGGGATAGGGACGACCCCTCCCTTC.

The chain employs TRBV5-4 and TRBJ1-2; D is ambiguous. Germline assignment: CDR1 SGHNT and CDR2 YYREEE (reference sequence). This CDR3 region has 14 residues. Trimming pared 0 bases from V and 2 bases from J, leaving 8 bases between. DNA for the CDR3: TGTGCCAGCAGCTTGGATCCGGGAAACTATGGCTACACCTTC. It specifies CASSLDPGNYGYTF.

This rearrangement joins TRBV9 to TRBJ2-3; 8 bases map to TRBD2. The CDR3 consists of 16 residues. Germline values: CDR1 SGDLS, CDR2 YYNGEE. The V and J ends lost 2 bases and 2 bases, in that order; junction bases with no gene match: 7. The CDR3 DNA reads as TGTGCCAGCAGCGTCGAATTAGCGGGGCTCACAGATACGCAGTATTTT. Translating it yields CASSVELAGLTDTQYF.

J is TRBJ1-1 and V is TRBV5-6; D gene unclear. The CDR3 spans 13 residues. Germline lookup yields CDR1 SGHDT and CDR2 YYEEEE. The ends were cut back, 2 bases at V and 7 bases at J, with 12 bases in the middle. Here the CDR3 reads CASSFGRGVEAFF. CDR3 DNA: TGTGCCAGCAGCTTTGGCCGAGGCGTTGAAGCTTTCTTT.

The genes are TRBV5-6 and TRBJ2-7, with TRBD2 as a possible D gene (6 bases). Germline assignment: CDR1 SGHDT and CDR2 YYEEEE. V was pared by 1 base and J by 2 bases, with 10 bases between. CDR3 length: 14 amino acids. CDR3 loop: CASSLTGDTYEQYF. CDR3 sequence (DNA): TGTGCCAGCAGCTTGACGGGAGATACCTACGAGCAGTACTTC.

This rearrangement joins TRBV15 to TRBJ2-2, with a tentative D call TRBD2 (5 bases). V lost 0 bases to trimming and J lost 4 bases, with 6 bases between them. This CDR3 is built from 14 residues. CDR1 is LNHNV, CDR2 YYDKDF, per germline (reference sequence). The CDR3 sequence: CATSRESGTGELFF. In DNA form, the CDR3 reads TGTGCCACCAGCAGAGAGAGCGGCACCGGGGAGCTGTTTTTT.

The V call is TRBV4-1, the J call TRBJ2-2; D is unclear. Germline CDR1 MGHRA, CDR2 YSYEKL. CDR3 length: 17 residues. V lost 0 bases to trimming and J lost 6 bases, with 17 bases between them. The CDR3 coding sequence is TGCGCCAGCAGCCAAGAGACCGACACTGGGGTTTCCGGGGAGCTGTTTTTT. This encodes CASSQETDTGVSGELFF.

The chain links TRBV4-1 to TRBJ1-1; D is unclear. Between the trimmed V and J ends, which lost 4 bases and 8 bases, there was a span of 14 bases. The CDR3 consists of 13 residues. CDR1 MGHRA and CDR2 YSYEKL come from the germline V gene. The CDR3 protein is CASSPILRFEAFF. The CDR3 nucleotides are TGCGCCAGCAGCCCTATTTTAAGGTTCGAAGCTTTCTTT.

The chain employs TRBV19 and TRBJ2-1; D may correspond to TRBD1 or TRBD2 (5 bases each). V was clipped by 9 bases and J by 4 bases, with 13 bases between them. CDR1 is LNHDA, CDR2 SQIVND, per germline (reference sequence). The CDR3 length is 13 residues. The CDR3 DNA sequence: TGTGCCAGCCGGGACCCCCCATACAATGAGCAGTTCTTC. Protein sequence: CASRDPPYNEQFF.

This clonotype was picked up one time. The J gene is TRBJ2-2, the V gene TRBV27; the D is unclear. Looked up from germline, CDR1 is MNHEY and CDR2 is SMNVEV (reference sequence). The CDR3 covers 14 residues. With 5 bases removed from V and 4 bases from J, the gap between germline ends came to 11 bases. This chain's CDR3 is CASSPLQLTGELFF. CDR3 in DNA: TGTGCCAGCAGTCCCCTCCAGCTCACCGGGGAGCTGTTTTTT.

The genes are TRBV2 and TRBJ2-7; a possible D gene is TRBD1 (6 bases). The germline V gene encodes CDR1 SNHLY and CDR2 FYNNEI. Deletions cut 6 bases from V and 2 bases from J, with 17 bases between. This CDR3 contains 15 residues. CDR3 sequence reads: CASSANWDIPYEQYF. DNA for the CDR3: TGTGCCAGCAGCGCCAATTGGGACATTCCCTACGAGCAGTACTTC.

This chain joins TRBV12-3 or TRBV12-4 and TRBJ1-4; 9 bases line up with TRBD1. CDR3 length: 15 residues. V lost 6 bases to trimming and J lost 6 bases; unmatched junction nucleotides: 8. This chain's CDR3 is CASRDGQGLDEKLFF. The CDR3 bases are TGTGCCAGCAGAGACGGACAGGGGCTGGATGAAAAACTGTTTTTT.

V and J are TRBV19 and TRBJ1-1; 7 bases are a match to TRBD1. After removal of 3 bases from V and 0 bases from J, the junction contained 7 bases not matched to a gene. CDR1 and CDR2 (germline): LNHDA, SQIVND (reference sequence). The CDR3 consists of 16 residues. The DNA of the CDR3 is TGTGCCAGTAGTATCCTAATGGGACAGCTGAACACTGAAGCTTTCTTT. Translated: CASSILMGQLNTEAFF.